These T cell receptor beta chains were read from a single sample in a study of response to subunit inactivated influenza vaccine. TCRdb processed the RT-PCR reads anew with MiXCR; each CDR3 protein has one entry. Found here are roughly 630,000 distinct CDR3 sequences, around 15% of them singletons; the top ten hold about 7.4%. The sample here was PBMCs from blood, taken roughly 15 days before vaccination. These receptors were taken from a man between 50 and 59 years old who received an inactivated influenza vaccine. CDR3s include the opening cysteine and the closing phenylalanine or tryptophan. Each record gives: D gene, clone size, J gene, V gene, CDR3 protein, CDR3 DNA. D genes are given only for firm matches. For some rows the clone size is stated as once, few or many, or as a class when expanded; others skip it.

d_gene: NA
abundance: few
j_gene: TRBJ2-5
v_gene: TRBV28
CDR3aa: CASSLNTGNQETQYF
CDR3nt: TGTGCCAGCAGTCTAAATACAGGGAATCAAGAGACCCAGTACTTC

d_gene: NA
abundance: few
j_gene: TRBJ2-1
v_gene: TRBV11-2
CDR3aa: CASSLEVPLDEQFF
CDR3nt: TGTGCCAGCAGCTTAGAGGTTCCTTTAGATGAGCAGTTCTTC

d_gene: NA
abundance: few
j_gene: TRBJ1-5
v_gene: TRBV20-1
CDR3aa: CSASGQDNQPQHF
CDR3nt: TGCAGTGCTAGTGGCCAGGACAATCAGCCCCAGCATTTT

d_gene: NA
abundance: few
j_gene: TRBJ2-1
v_gene: TRBV5-4
CDR3aa: CASSSSSSGRGAGFF
CDR3nt: TGTGCCAGCAGCTCTTCCAGCAGCGGACGAGGGGCGGGGTTCTTC

d_gene: NA
abundance: many
j_gene: TRBJ1-3
v_gene: TRBV7-2
CDR3aa: CASSLVASGNTIYF
CDR3nt: TGTGCCAGCAGCTTAGTCGCATCTGGAAACACCATATATTTT

d_gene: TRBD1
abundance: NA
j_gene: TRBJ1-1
v_gene: TRBV3-1
CDR3aa: CASSPSDRGMNTEAFF
CDR3nt: TGTGCCAGCAGCCCCTCGGACAGGGGAATGAACACTGAAGCTTTCTTT

d_gene: NA
abundance: few
j_gene: TRBJ1-4
v_gene: TRBV5-5
CDR3aa: CASSLIGRGEKLFF
CDR3nt: TGTGCCAGCAGCTTGATTGGCAGGGGTGAAAAACTGTTTTTT

d_gene: NA
abundance: NA
j_gene: TRBJ1-5
v_gene: TRBV7-8
CDR3aa: CASSLGVDANQPQHF
CDR3nt: TGTGCCAGCAGCTTAGGGGTGGATGCTAATCAGCCCCAGCATTTT

d_gene: NA
abundance: few
j_gene: TRBJ1-1
v_gene: TRBV5-1
CDR3aa: CASSYYLGNEAFF
CDR3nt: TGCGCCAGCAGCTACTATCTGGGAAACGAAGCTTTCTTT

d_gene: TRBD1
abundance: many
j_gene: TRBJ2-1
v_gene: TRBV9
CDR3aa: CASSGTGGWNEQFF
CDR3nt: TGTGCCAGCTCCGGGACAGGGGGCTGGAATGAGCAGTTCTTC

d_gene: NA
abundance: few
j_gene: TRBJ1-5
v_gene: TRBV20-1
CDR3aa: CSAPVAVTFNQPQHF
CDR3nt: TGCAGTGCCCCGGTGGCAGTGACCTTCAATCAGCCCCAGCATTTT

d_gene: TRBD2
abundance: NA
j_gene: TRBJ2-1
v_gene: TRBV6-2/TRBV6-3
CDR3aa: CASSYTAGDRNEQFF
CDR3nt: TGTGCCAGCAGTTATACAGCGGGAGATCGGAATGAGCAGTTCTTC

d_gene: NA
abundance: NA
j_gene: TRBJ2-3
v_gene: TRBV6-2/TRBV6-3
CDR3aa: CASRRDTSTDTQYF
CDR3nt: TGTGCCAGCAGGCGGGACACCAGCACAGATACGCAGTATTTT

d_gene: NA
abundance: few
j_gene: TRBJ1-2
v_gene: TRBV5-1
CDR3aa: CASSLSGDGYTF
CDR3nt: TGCGCCAGCAGCTTGTCAGGGGATGGCTACACCTTC

d_gene: NA
abundance: NA
j_gene: TRBJ1-2
v_gene: TRBV30
CDR3aa: CAWSPGPSFYGYTF
CDR3nt: TGTGCCTGGAGTCCGGGGCCCTCCTTCTATGGCTACACCTTC

d_gene: NA
abundance: many
j_gene: TRBJ2-1
v_gene: TRBV6-5
CDR3aa: CASSYSSIWDEQFF
CDR3nt: TGTGCCAGCAGTTACTCCTCAATTTGGGATGAGCAGTTCTTC

d_gene: TRBD2
abundance: many
j_gene: TRBJ2-1
v_gene: TRBV13
CDR3aa: CASSLLAGGQNEQFF
CDR3nt: TGTGCCAGCAGCTTACTAGCGGGGGGGCAAAATGAGCAGTTCTTC

d_gene: TRBD2
abundance: few
j_gene: TRBJ2-1
v_gene: TRBV4-3
CDR3aa: CASSQAVAGDSEQFF
CDR3nt: TGCGCCAGCAGCCAAGCCGTAGCGGGAGATAGTGAGCAGTTCTTC

d_gene: TRBD2
abundance: few
j_gene: TRBJ2-7
v_gene: TRBV3-1
CDR3aa: CASSQGASGIYEQYF
CDR3nt: TGTGCCAGCAGCCAAGGGGCTAGCGGGATCTACGAGCAGTACTTC

d_gene: NA
abundance: NA
j_gene: TRBJ2-3
v_gene: TRBV5-1
CDR3aa: CAGSLERTGTDTQYF
CDR3nt: TGCGCCGGCAGCTTGGAACGGACGGGGACAGATACGCAGTATTTT

d_gene: NA
abundance: many
j_gene: TRBJ2-1
v_gene: TRBV4-1
CDR3aa: CASSQGRGGSYNEQFF
CDR3nt: TGCGCCAGCAGCCAAGGGAGGGGGGGCTCCTACAATGAGCAGTTCTTC

d_gene: NA
abundance: few
j_gene: TRBJ2-6
v_gene: TRBV29-1
CDR3aa: CSAAGGVRESGANVLTF
CDR3nt: TGCAGCGCGGCAGGGGGGGTCAGGGAATCTGGGGCCAACGTCCTGACTTTC

d_gene: TRBD2
abundance: many
j_gene: TRBJ2-5
v_gene: TRBV12-3/TRBV12-4
CDR3aa: CASSRTSGRGQETQYF
CDR3nt: TGTGCCAGCAGCCGGACTAGCGGGAGAGGCCAAGAGACCCAGTACTTC

d_gene: TRBD1
abundance: few
j_gene: TRBJ2-7
v_gene: TRBV28
CDR3aa: CASSWDRGLLPYEQYF
CDR3nt: TGTGCCAGCAGTTGGGACAGGGGTCTACTCCCCTACGAGCAGTACTTC

d_gene: TRBD2
abundance: many
j_gene: TRBJ2-1
v_gene: TRBV24-1
CDR3aa: CATSDRLAGGLNEQFF
CDR3nt: TGTGCCACCAGTGATCGACTAGCGGGAGGGCTCAATGAGCAGTTCTTC

d_gene: TRBD1
abundance: few
j_gene: TRBJ2-7
v_gene: TRBV5-1
CDR3aa: CASSLQGDSYEQYF
CDR3nt: TGCGCCAGCAGCTTGCAGGGGGACTCCTACGAGCAGTACTTC

d_gene: NA
abundance: NA
j_gene: TRBJ2-3
v_gene: TRBV20-1
CDR3aa: CSAREGGSGGLGTQYF
CDR3nt: TGCAGTGCTAGAGAGGGCGGCTCAGGAGGGCTTGGTACGCAGTATTTT

d_gene: TRBD1
abundance: NA
j_gene: TRBJ1-1
v_gene: TRBV3-1
CDR3aa: CASSQGGGNPEAFF
CDR3nt: TGTGCCAGCAGCCAAGGAGGGGGCAACCCTGAAGCTTTCTTT

d_gene: TRBD2
abundance: few
j_gene: TRBJ2-3
v_gene: TRBV28
CDR3aa: CASSYILDSRSESGGDTQYF
CDR3nt: TGTGCCAGCAGTTATATCCTCGATAGCCGGTCAGAGAGCGGGGGGGATACGCAGTATTTT

d_gene: TRBD2
abundance: NA
j_gene: TRBJ2-1
v_gene: TRBV28
CDR3aa: CASRLAGGFYNEQFF
CDR3nt: TGTGCCAGCAGGTTAGCGGGAGGTTTCTACAATGAGCAGTTCTTC

d_gene: NA
abundance: few
j_gene: TRBJ2-7
v_gene: TRBV18
CDR3aa: CASSPTARHSYEQYF
CDR3nt: TGTGCCAGCTCACCAACCGCACGGCATTCCTACGAGCAGTACTTC

d_gene: NA
abundance: NA
j_gene: TRBJ2-3
v_gene: TRBV7-9
CDR3aa: CASRGGQNTQYF
CDR3nt: TGTGCCAGCAGGGGAGGCCAAAATACGCAGTATTTT

d_gene: NA
abundance: many
j_gene: TRBJ2-7
v_gene: TRBV29-1
CDR3aa: CSVSDRGIRPPYEQYF
CDR3nt: TGCAGCGTGAGTGATAGGGGGATTCGGCCCCCCTACGAGCAGTACTTC

d_gene: NA
abundance: few
j_gene: TRBJ2-1
v_gene: TRBV28
CDR3aa: CASTSLWGYNEQFF
CDR3nt: TGTGCCAGCACCAGTCTCTGGGGCTACAATGAGCAGTTCTTC

d_gene: NA
abundance: few
j_gene: TRBJ2-3
v_gene: TRBV21-1
CDR3aa: CASSKDLRRDSKATDTQYF
CDR3nt: TGTGCCAGCAGCAAAGATCTTCGCCGGGACAGCAAAGCCACAGATACGCAGTATTTT

d_gene: NA
abundance: NA
j_gene: TRBJ2-2
v_gene: TRBV19
CDR3aa: CASSLNLPSQPTKLFF
CDR3nt: TGTGCCAGTAGTCTCAACCTCCCGTCCCAACCCACCAAGCTGTTTTTT

d_gene: TRBD2
abundance: NA
j_gene: TRBJ2-1
v_gene: TRBV29-1
CDR3aa: CSVNRLADYNEQFF
CDR3nt: TGCAGCGTAAACCGCCTAGCGGACTACAATGAGCAGTTCTTC

d_gene: NA
abundance: few
j_gene: TRBJ2-7
v_gene: TRBV15
CDR3aa: CATTREYTYEQYF
CDR3nt: TGTGCCACCACCCGGGAGTACACCTACGAGCAGTACTTC

d_gene: TRBD2
abundance: few
j_gene: TRBJ2-7
v_gene: TRBV7-6
CDR3aa: CASSRGLAGHEQYF
CDR3nt: TGTGCCAGCAGCCGGGGACTAGCGGGACATGAGCAGTACTTC

d_gene: NA
abundance: NA
j_gene: TRBJ2-5
v_gene: TRBV11-2
CDR3aa: CASSFGMRETQYF
CDR3nt: TGTGCCAGCAGCTTCGGGATGAGGGAGACCCAGTACTTC

d_gene: NA
abundance: NA
j_gene: TRBJ2-5
v_gene: TRBV2
CDR3aa: CASTEGAGWTQYF
CDR3nt: TGTGCGAGCACTGAAGGGGCCGGGTGGACCCAGTACTTC

d_gene: NA
abundance: NA
j_gene: TRBJ2-3
v_gene: TRBV6-2/TRBV6-3
CDR3aa: CASSRSDADTQYF
CDR3nt: TGTGCCAGCAGTCGCTCGGACGCAGATACGCAGTATTTT

d_gene: NA
abundance: few
j_gene: TRBJ1-1
v_gene: TRBV29-1
CDR3aa: CSVGGAVAEAFF
CDR3nt: TGCAGCGTTGGGGGGGCGGTGGCTGAAGCTTTCTTT

d_gene: NA
abundance: NA
j_gene: TRBJ2-7
v_gene: TRBV10-3
CDR3aa: CATAASLEVYEQYF
CDR3nt: TGTGCCACCGCGGCGTCTCTAGAAGTCTACGAGCAGTACTTC

d_gene: TRBD2
abundance: many
j_gene: TRBJ2-1
v_gene: TRBV5-1
CDR3aa: CASSLAGRYNEQFF
CDR3nt: TGTGCCAGCTCACTAGCGGGAAGGTACAATGAGCAGTTCTTC

d_gene: NA
abundance: few
j_gene: TRBJ1-1
v_gene: TRBV4-2
CDR3aa: CASSQDTGRGNTEAFF
CDR3nt: TGTGCCAGCAGCCAAGATACGGGCCGGGGAAACACTGAAGCTTTCTTT

d_gene: NA
abundance: many
j_gene: TRBJ2-4
v_gene: TRBV10-3
CDR3aa: CAISVGGKNIQYF
CDR3nt: TGTGCCATCAGTGTAGGGGGCAAAAACATTCAGTACTTC

d_gene: TRBD1
abundance: NA
j_gene: TRBJ1-3
v_gene: TRBV12-3/TRBV12-4
CDR3aa: CASSEQGSSGNTIYF
CDR3nt: TGTGCCAGCAGTGAACAGGGGAGCTCTGGAAACACCATATATTTT

d_gene: TRBD1
abundance: NA
j_gene: TRBJ1-1
v_gene: TRBV5-1
CDR3aa: CASSSQDRGTEAFF
CDR3nt: TGCGCCAGCAGCTCCCAGGACAGGGGCACTGAAGCTTTCTTT